Listed below are T cell receptor beta chains from one sample, sequenced in a study of T cell changes during pregnancy in multiple sclerosis. Data came from immunoSEQ multiplex PCR; TCRdb stores just in-frame clones and leaves some out. Altogether 85,000 to 130,000 clones are present, around 92% being singletons, with the ten largest covering around 1.5%. Sequenced material: peripheral blood, taken after pregnancy. All receptors come from a female donor with multiple sclerosis, enrolled in a pregnancy study. Each CDR3 is given with its conserved first and last residue. D genes are given only for firm matches. The listing skips clone size in some rows; elsewhere it reads once, few, many or a size class.

TRBD1	TRBV4-2	TRBJ2-2	-	CASSPVRGGQGDTGELFF	TGTGCCAGCAGCCCCGTCCGGGGAGGACAGGGGGACACCGGGGAGCTGTTTTTT
-	TRBV2	TRBJ2-1	-	CASKTETKQFF	TGTGCCAGCAAGACCGAGACTAAGCAGTTCTTC
-	TRBV6-1	TRBJ2-1	-	CASSEQTGSNEQFF	TGTGCCAGCAGTGAACAAACGGGGTCCAATGAGCAGTTCTTC
TRBD1	TRBV2	TRBJ2-2	-	CASKRGQPNTGELFF	TGTGCCAGCAAGAGGGGACAGCCGAACACCGGGGAGCTGTTTTTT
-	TRBV30	TRBJ2-1	-	CAWSLAPSSYNEQFF	TGTGCCTGGAGTCTAGCGCCAAGCTCCTACAATGAGCAGTTCTTC
-	TRBV20-1	TRBJ1-1	few	CSPGVEAFF	TGCAGTCCCGGGGTTGAAGCTTTCTTT
TRBD1	TRBV28	TRBJ1-5	-	CASSQQGVLNQPQHF	TGTGCCAGCAGCCAACAGGGGGTCCTCAATCAGCCCCAGCATTTT
TRBD1	TRBV7-8	TRBJ1-4	-	CASSSGQGNEKLFF	TGTGCCAGCAGCTCAGGACAGGGTAATGAAAAACTGTTTTTT
TRBD2	TRBV7-3	TRBJ2-3	-	CASSLSSAGGPSDTQYF	TGTGCCAGCAGCTTATCGTCGGCGGGGGGGCCTTCAGATACGCAGTATTTT
TRBD1	TRBV5-1	TRBJ1-1	-	CASSDRASVNTEAFF	TGCGCCAGCAGCGACAGGGCTTCCGTGAACACTGAAGCTTTCTTT
TRBD2	TRBV28	TRBJ2-7	-	CASRGLAGNLIYEQYF	TGTGCCAGCAGAGGACTAGCGGGAAATTTGATCTACGAGCAGTACTTC
-	TRBV7-3	TRBJ2-3	-	CASSPAGRPSSTDTQYF	TGTGCCAGCAGCCCCGCGGGCAGGCCGTCTAGCACAGATACGCAGTATTTT
TRBD2	TRBV28	TRBJ2-3	-	CASRTNLGLAGTDTQYF	TGTGCCAGCAGGACGAACCTAGGACTAGCGGGCACAGATACGCAGTATTTT
-	TRBV7-8	TRBJ1-2	-	CASSSRRGENYGYTF	TGTGCCAGCAGCTCCCGGCGGGGGGAGAACTATGGCTACACCTTC
TRBD1	TRBV28	TRBJ2-7	once	CASSPGTEPYEQYF	TGTGCCAGCAGCCCCGGGACAGAACCCTACGAGCAGTACTTC
TRBD1	TRBV13	TRBJ1-4	-	CASSQYGQGFNEKLFF	TGTGCCAGCAGCCAATATGGACAGGGGTTTAATGAAAAACTGTTTTTT
-	TRBV6-6	TRBJ2-7	-	CASSSGPYEQYF	TGTGCCAGCAGTTCGGGTCCCTACGAGCAGTACTTC
-	TRBV27	TRBJ2-1	-	CASGRVRAGSYNEQFF	TGTGCCAGCGGTCGGGTCAGGGCTGGATCCTACAATGAGCAGTTCTTC
-	TRBV21-1	TRBJ2-5	-	CASSKRKWVAGMGQETQYF	TGTGCCAGCAGCAAAAGAAAATGGGTAGCGGGAATGGGGCAAGAGACCCAGTACTTC
-	TRBV18	TRBJ2-1	-	CASSRQGHSYNEQFF	TGTGCCAGCTCACGGCAGGGGCACAGCTACAATGAGCAGTTCTTC
-	TRBV28	TRBJ2-7	-	CASSFLREGQYF	TGTGCCAGCAGTTTCCTGCGTGAGGGGCAGTACTTC
-	TRBV7-9	TRBJ1-1	once	CASSFTDREAFF	TGTGCCAGCAGCTTTACCGACAGGGAAGCTTTCTTT
TRBD1	TRBV28	TRBJ1-1	-	CARSTGQGAPFF	TGTGCCAGATCGACTGGACAGGGGGCACCTTTCTTT
TRBD2	TRBV5-1	TRBJ2-1	-	CASSLGPSGGSSYNEQFF	TGCGCCAGCAGCTTGGGGCCCAGCGGGGGGTCCTCCTACAATGAGCAGTTCTTC
-	TRBV18	TRBJ2-7	-	CASSPLARGRISYEQYF	TGTGCCAGCTCACCCCTCGCAAGAGGGCGGATTTCCTACGAGCAGTACTTC
TRBD1	TRBV19	TRBJ1-2	-	CASSPRDRGGYTF	TGTGCCAGTAGTCCCCGGGACAGGGGGGGCTACACCTTC
-	TRBV6-1	TRBJ1-2	-	CASSSRVDNGYTF	TGTGCCAGCAGTTCTCGGGTGGATAATGGCTACACCTTC
-	TRBV27	TRBJ1-4	-	CASRGRRATNEKLFF	TGTGCCAGCAGGGGGAGGCGAGCAACTAATGAAAAACTGTTTTTT
-	TRBV6-1	TRBJ1-6	-	CASRKAGDNSPLHF	TGTGCCAGCAGGAAAGCAGGGGATAATTCACCCCTCCACTTT
-	TRBV28	TRBJ2-1	-	CASSVGRLGSSYNEQFF	TGTGCCAGCAGTGTCGGCAGGTTAGGTAGTTCCTACAATGAGCAGTTCTTC
TRBD1	TRBV15	TRBJ2-3	-	CATQSQQGADTQYF	TGTGCCACCCAATCTCAACAGGGGGCAGATACGCAGTATTTT
-	TRBV18	TRBJ1-1	-	CASSTYLDTEAFF	TGTGCCAGCTCTACGTACTTGGACACTGAAGCTTTCTTT
-	TRBV27	TRBJ1-4	once	CASRGGNEKLFF	TGTGCCAGCAGGGGGGGAAACGAAAAACTGTTTTTT
-	TRBV6-1	TRBJ1-2	-	CASMLRRTSNYGYTF	TGTGCCAGCATGCTTAGACGGACAAGTAACTATGGCTACACCTTC
-	TRBV2	TRBJ1-4	-	CASSEGLPEKLFF	TGTGCCAGCAGTGAGGGACTCCCTGAAAAACTGTTTTTT
-	TRBV5-1	TRBJ2-5	-	CASSLGASAQGKETQYF	TGCGCCAGCAGCTTGGGGGCTTCTGCCCAGGGGAAAGAGACCCAGTACTTC
TRBD1	TRBV10-3	TRBJ1-1	-	CAISAEGARNTEAFF	TGTGCCATCAGTGCGGAGGGGGCGAGGAACACTGAAGCTTTCTTT
-	TRBV14	TRBJ2-7	-	CASSPRVGGEQYF	TGTGCCAGCAGCCCTAGAGTGGGGGGCGAGCAGTACTTC
TRBD1	TRBV27	TRBJ1-1	-	CASSLDRLNTEAFF	TGTGCCAGCAGTTTGGACAGGCTGAACACTGAAGCTTTCTTT
TRBD1	TRBV5-1	TRBJ2-5	once	CASSLVQGVQETQYF	TGCGCCAGCAGCTTGGTGCAGGGGGTCCAAGAGACCCAGTACTTC
TRBD1	TRBV30	TRBJ1-5	-	CAWATGAFQPQHF	TGTGCCTGGGCTACAGGGGCCTTTCAGCCCCAGCATTTT
TRBD1	TRBV2	TRBJ2-7	-	CASSPQGVMTYEQYF	TGTGCCAGCAGTCCACAGGGGGTGATGACCTACGAGCAGTACTTC
TRBD1	TRBV27	TRBJ1-2	-	CASSFSGDRVGYTF	TGTGCCAGCAGTTTTAGTGGGGACAGAGTTGGCTACACCTTC
TRBD1	TRBV4-1	TRBJ1-1	-	CASSQVGQGNTEAFF	TGCGCCAGCAGCCAAGTCGGACAGGGGAACACTGAAGCTTTCTTT
-	TRBV5-8	TRBJ1-1	few	CASSLNKNTEAFF	TGTGCCAGCAGCTTGAACAAGAACACTGAAGCTTTCTTT
-	TRBV11-2	TRBJ2-3	-	CASSLDQILNTQYF	TGTGCCAGCAGCTTAGACCAGATTCTTAATACGCAGTATTTT
TRBD1	TRBV2	TRBJ1-1	-	CASRYRGDTEAFF	TGTGCCAGCAGGTACAGGGGGGACACTGAAGCTTTCTTT
TRBD1	TRBV4-2	TRBJ1-1	-	CASSQSRPGGTEAFF	TGTGCCAGCAGCCAGTCTCGTCCAGGGGGTACTGAAGCTTTCTTT